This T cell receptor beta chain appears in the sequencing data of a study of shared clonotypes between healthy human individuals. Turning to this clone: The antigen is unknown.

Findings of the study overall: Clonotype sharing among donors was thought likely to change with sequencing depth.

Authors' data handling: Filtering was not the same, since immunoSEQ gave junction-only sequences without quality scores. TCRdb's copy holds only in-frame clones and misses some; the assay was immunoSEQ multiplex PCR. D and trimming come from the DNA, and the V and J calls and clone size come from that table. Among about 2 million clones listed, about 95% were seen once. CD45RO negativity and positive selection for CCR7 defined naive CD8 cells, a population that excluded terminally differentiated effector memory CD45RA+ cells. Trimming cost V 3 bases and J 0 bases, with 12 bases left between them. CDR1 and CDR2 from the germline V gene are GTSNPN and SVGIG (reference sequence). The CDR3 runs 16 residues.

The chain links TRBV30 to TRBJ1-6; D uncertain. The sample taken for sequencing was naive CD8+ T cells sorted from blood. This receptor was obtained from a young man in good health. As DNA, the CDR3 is TGTGCCTGGAGAGAAAGAAGAAGCTCCTATAATTCACCCCTCCACTTT. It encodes CAWRERRSSYNSPLHF. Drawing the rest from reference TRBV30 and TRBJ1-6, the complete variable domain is SQTIHQWPATLVQPVGSPLSLECTVEGTSNPNLYWYRQAAGRGLQLLFYSVGIGQISSEVPQNLSASRPQDRQFILSSKKLLLSDSGFYLCAWRERRSSYNSPLHFGNGTRLTVT.